These 31 T cell receptor beta chains share one sample of origin, sequenced in a study of shared clonotypes between healthy human individuals. CD45RO-negative cells were positively selected for CCR7, leaving out terminally differentiated effector memory CD45RA+ cells. Sequencing was performed with immunoSEQ multiplex PCR; in TCRdb, only in-frame clones are kept and a portion is missing. Here the sample spans under 1 million clones, 90% to 98% being singletons. Source material: naive CD8+ T cells sorted from blood. The source of these receptors is a man aged 25 to 45 in good health.

This clone has a single count. J is TRBJ2-2 and V is TRBV6-5, with 12 bases lining up with TRBD1. The CDR3 runs to 15 residues. The germline gives CDR1 MNHEY, CDR2 SVGAGI. The junction had 8 bases not matched to a gene; V was cut back by 10 bases and J by 5 bases. The CDR3 DNA reads TGTGCCACCGCACCGGGACAGGGGGCTACCGGGGAGCTGTTTTTT. Its protein is CATAPGQGATGELFF.

With regard to this clone: This sample includes further DNA sequences coding for the same CDR3. This chain links TRBV27 with TRBJ2-7; the match to TRBD2 covers 10 bases. CDR3 size: 14 residues. Germline V gene data show CDR1 as MNHEY and CDR2 as SMNVEV (reference sequence). V dropped 6 bases and J dropped 3; count of bases not matched to a gene: 5. The CDR3 DNA reads TGTGCCAGCAGCCTGACTAGCGGGTTCTACGAGCAGTACTTC. This translates into CASSLTSGFYEQYF.

The chain uses TRBV11-3 and TRBJ2-7; D is ambiguous. In germline, CDR1 is SGHNT, CDR2 YENEEA. Trimming left V 0 bases short and J 3 bases short, with 9 bases between. The CDR3 contains 14 residues. CDR3 sequence reads: CASSLEPQSYEQYF. Here the CDR3 DNA reads TGTGCCAGCAGCTTAGAACCACAGAGCTACGAGCAGTACTTC. Looking up the rest from reference TRBV11-3 and TRBJ2-7 gives the full variable domain: EAGVVQSPRYKIIEKKQPVAFWCNPISGHNTLYWYLQNLGQGPELLIRYENEEAVDDSQLPKDRFSAERLKGVDSTLKIQPAELGDSAVYLCASSLEPQSYEQYFGPGTRLTVT.

The chain is built from TRBV7-6 and TRBJ2-3; 8 bases fit TRBD2. The CDR3 covers 16 residues. CDR1 SGHVS and CDR2 FNYEAQ come from the germline V gene. The V and J ends lost 5 bases and 0 bases, in that order; junction bases with no gene match: 7. The CDR3: CASSVLAGSSTDTQYF. CDR3 sequence (DNA): TGTGCCAGCAGCGTATTAGCGGGATCTAGCACAGATACGCAGTATTTT.

The rearrangement joins TRBV27 to TRBJ1-5; TRBD1 matches at 7 bases. The CDR3 consists of 13 residues. Trimming at V came to 8 bases and at J to 2 bases, leaving 3 bases not matched to a gene. Germline V gene lookup returns CDR1 MNHEY and CDR2 SMNVEV (reference sequence). This CDR3 is CASGQDGNQPQHF. DNA for the CDR3: TGTGCCAGCGGACAGGACGGCAATCAGCCCCAGCATTTT.

The rearrangement joins TRBV9 to TRBJ2-1, with a tentative D call TRBD2 (5 bases). The CDR3 is 16 amino acids. V was clipped by 0 bases and J by 2 bases, with 12 bases between them. The germline V gene has CDR1 SGDLS and CDR2 YYNGEE. The CDR3 DNA is TGTGCCAGCAGCGTAGATGGAAGCGGAACCTACAATGAGCAGTTCTTC. Its translation: CASSVDGSGTYNEQFF.

The chain joins TRBV15 to TRBJ2-1; D uncertain. V lost 1 base to trimming and J lost 10 bases, with 11 bases between them. Germline CDR1 LNHNV, CDR2 YYDKDF (reference sequence). This CDR3 region has 13 residues. The DNA for the CDR3 is TGTGCCACCAGCAGAGGTACAGCTTGGGAGCAGTTCTTC. Translating gives CATSRGTAWEQFF.

This chain links TRBV11-2 with TRBJ2-2; D may be TRBD1 (6 bases). The germline V and J ends were trimmed by 2 bases and 5 bases, with 18 bases remaining between them. Germline-derived CDR1 and CDR2 are SGHAT and FQNNGV. There are 17 residues in the CDR3. Here the CDR3 DNA reads TGTGCCAGCAGCTTACTAATCGGACAGTGGGGTACCGGGGAGCTGTTTTTT. Its translation is CASSLLIGQWGTGELFF.

The rearrangement joins TRBV15 to TRBJ2-2; 9 nucleotides match TRBD2. Germline V lookup: CDR1 LNHNV, CDR2 YYDKDF (reference sequence). V was clipped by 1 base and J by 3 bases; unmatched bases: 12. The CDR3 totals 19 residues. CDR3 DNA sequence: TGTGCCACCAGCAGAGCTCCTAGCGGGACCATGGGGTACACCGGGGAGCTGTTTTTT. Its protein is CATSRAPSGTMGYTGELFF.

A single count supports this clone. This specimen includes other DNA sequences encoding the same CDR3. The genes are TRBV20-1 and TRBJ2-7; no reliable D call. The V gene's germline CDR1 is DFQATT and CDR2 SNEGSKA (reference sequence). This CDR3 comprises 11 residues. V lost 6 bases and J 1 base, leaving 7 bases between the germline ends. CDR3: CSAPWSYEQYF. The CDR3 nucleotides are TGCAGTGCCCCATGGTCCTACGAGCAGTACTTC.

CDR3 coding DNA: TGTGCCAGCAGCTTAGCGGGGTCCAAACTTCGGGCAGATACGCAGTATTTT. This encodes CASSLAGSKLRADTQYF. The J gene is TRBJ2-3, the V gene TRBV7-6; no clear D. The CDR3 runs 17 residues. The germline CDR1 and CDR2 sequences are SGHVS and FNYEAQ. Trimming took off 0 bases at V and 4 bases at J, with 17 bases between the two ends. The variable domain in full, completed from reference TRBV7-6 and TRBJ2-3, reads GAGVSQSPRYKVTKRGQDVALRCDPISGHVSLYWYRQALGQGPEFLTYFNYEAQQDKSGLPNDRFSAERPEGSISTLTIQRTEQRDSAMYRCASSLAGSKLRADTQYFGPGTRLTVL.

This rearrangement joins TRBV7-8 to TRBJ1-3, with 8 bases aligning to TRBD1. CDR1 SGHVS and CDR2 FQNEAQ come from the germline V gene. The CDR3 covers 15 residues. J lost 1 base, V lost 5 bases, and 4 bases had no gene match. CDR3 in amino acids: CASSPTGDSGNTIYF. Here the CDR3 DNA reads TGTGCCAGCAGCCCGACAGGGGATTCTGGAAACACCATATATTTT.

This rearrangement joins TRBV11-2 to TRBJ2-5; D gene uncertain. The CDR3 spans 17 residues. Germline assignment: CDR1 SGHAT and CDR2 FQNNGV. V dropped 0 bases and J dropped 0 bases, with 14 bases sitting between them. The CDR3 nucleotides are TGTGCCAGCAGCTTAGATTCGGTCCCTTCGTACCAAGAGACCCAGTACTTC. Translation: CASSLDSVPSYQETQYF.

The genes are TRBV6-5 and TRBJ2-6; D is uncertain. The germline CDR1 and CDR2 sequences are MNHEY and SVGAGI. There are 13 residues in the CDR3. V lost 10 bases and J 0 bases, leaving 7 bases between the germline ends. CDR3 nucleotides: TGTGCCACCCAGATCTCTGGGGCCAACGTCCTGACTTTC. It translates to CATQISGANVLTF.

The chain links TRBV5-1 to TRBJ2-6, with a possible D match to TRBD1 (6 bases). The CDR3 totals 15 residues. V gave up 0 bases and J gave up 2 bases, with 6 bases separating them. Germline V gene lookup returns CDR1 SGHRS and CDR2 YFSETQ. CDR3 region: CASSLDRAGANVLTF. The CDR3 bases are TGCGCCAGCAGCTTGGACAGGGCTGGGGCCAACGTCCTGACTTTC.

The rearrangement joins TRBV28 to TRBJ2-1; no reliable D call. Germline V CDR1 and CDR2: MDHEN, SYDVKM. This CDR3 has 12 residues. V gave up 6 bases and J gave up 7 bases, with 10 bases separating them. The CDR3: CASSFERNEQFF. CDR3 DNA sequence: TGTGCCAGCAGCTTCGAACGGAATGAGCAGTTCTTC.

The chain joins TRBV7-2 to TRBJ1-5, with D unclear. Trimming pared 4 bases from V and 3 bases from J, leaving 16 bases between. This CDR3 comprises 16 residues. The germline V gene has CDR1 SGHTA and CDR2 FQGNSA. The CDR3 loop is CASSSTGNPLNQPQHF. The CDR3 DNA sequence: TGTGCCAGCAGCTCGACGGGGAATCCCCTCAATCAGCCCCAGCATTTT. Looking up the rest from reference TRBV7-2 and TRBJ1-5 gives the full variable domain: GAGVSQSPSNKVTEKGKDVELRCDPISGHTALYWYRQSLGQGLEFLIYFQGNSAPDKSGLPSDRFSAERTGGSVSTLTIQRTQQEDSAVYLCASSSTGNPLNQPQHFGDGTRLSIL.

The V call is TRBV10-3, the J call TRBJ1-2; 8 bases are shared with TRBD1. Trimming removed 2 bases from V and 6 bases from J; junction bases left unmatched: 5. CDR1 is ENHRY, CDR2 SYGVKD, per germline. This CDR3 region has 14 residues. The CDR3 loop is CAISEISGGDGYTF. In nucleotides, the CDR3 is TGTGCCATCAGTGAGATCTCAGGGGGCGATGGCTACACCTTC.

Only one count was recorded for this clone. Other DNA sequences in this sample translate to the same CDR3. The chain links TRBV4-3 to TRBJ2-1; D is unclear. This CDR3 comprises 15 residues. The germline V and J ends were trimmed by 0 bases and 1 base, with 7 bases remaining between them. Germline lookup yields CDR1 LGHNA and CDR2 YSLEER. CDR3 residues: CASSQDLGSYNEQFF. Here the CDR3 DNA reads TGCGCCAGCAGCCAAGATCTGGGGTCCTACAATGAGCAGTTCTTC.

The chain joins TRBV27 to TRBJ1-5; no clear D. Germline CDR1 reads MNHEY; CDR2 reads SMNVEV (reference sequence). The V end was cut by 4 bases, the J end by 7 bases, with 8 bases between. The CDR3 length is 12 residues. The CDR3 spells CASSSSGQPQHF. The CDR3 DNA sequence: TGTGCCAGCAGTTCCAGTGGGCAGCCCCAGCATTTT.

The chain links TRBV11-2 to TRBJ2-2; a possible D gene is TRBD1 (5 bases). Germline CDR1 is SGHAT and CDR2 is FQNNGV. V lost 2 bases and J lost 3, with 13 bases in between. The CDR3 is made up of 16 amino acids. CDR3 region: CASSLLRRADTGELFF. Here the CDR3 DNA reads TGTGCCAGCAGCTTACTGCGCAGGGCGGACACCGGGGAGCTGTTTTTT.

This clone was seen many times. Other DNA sequences in this sample translate to the same CDR3. CDR3 sequence (DNA): TGCGCCAGCAGCTTGGAAGGGAACACTGAAGCTTTCTTT. Translated: CASSLEGNTEAFF. The J gene is TRBJ1-1, the V gene TRBV5-1; no reliable D call. CDR3 length: 13 residues. V lost 0 bases to trimming and J lost 1 base, with 4 bases between them. Germline CDR1 reads SGHRS; CDR2 reads YFSETQ.

V usage is TRBV27 and J usage is TRBJ2-1, with 10 bases fitting TRBD2. V was pared by 7 bases and J by 8 bases, with 8 bases of the junction left unmatched. Germline V CDR1 and CDR2: MNHEY, SMNVEV (reference sequence). This CDR3 spans 14 amino acids. CDR3 residues: CASKLAGYYDEQFF. CDR3 bases: TGTGCCAGCAAACTAGCGGGATACTATGATGAGCAGTTCTTC.

A single count supports this clone. The chain uses TRBV5-4 and TRBJ2-1; TRBD1 is a possible D gene (6 bases). This CDR3 has 13 residues. Deletions cut 4 bases from V and 4 bases from J, with 9 bases between. Germline lookup yields CDR1 SGHNT and CDR2 YYREEE (reference sequence). This chain's CDR3 is CASSPGQYNEQFF. The CDR3 nucleotides read TGTGCCAGCAGCCCTGGACAGTACAATGAGCAGTTCTTC.

This chain uses TRBV7-9 with TRBJ2-1; D possibly corresponds to TRBD2 (5 bases). Germline V CDR1 and CDR2: SEHNR, FQNEAQ (reference sequence). The CDR3 is 13 residues long. The ends were cut back, 5 bases at V and 6 bases at J, with 11 bases in the middle. CDR3 bases: TGTGCCAGCAGCCCTTTACGGGGCAATGAGCAGTTCTTC. This codes for CASSPLRGNEQFF.

V usage is TRBV5-1 and J usage is TRBJ2-1; TRBD2 matches 7 bases. CDR1 SGHRS and CDR2 YFSETQ come from the germline V gene. V was pared by 7 bases and J by 6 bases, with 7 bases of the junction left unmatched. There are 13 residues in the CDR3. The CDR3 sequence: CASLPSGSNEQFF. The DNA for the CDR3 is TGCGCCAGCTTGCCTAGCGGATCCAATGAGCAGTTCTTC.

The chain carries TRBV27 and TRBJ2-7; D gene ambiguous. V was shortened by 3 bases and J by 0 bases, with 9 bases between the two germline ends. CDR1 is MNHEY, CDR2 SMNVEV, per germline (reference sequence). The CDR3 totals 14 residues. The CDR3 region is CASSFEVGSYEQYF. Written as DNA, the CDR3 is TGTGCCAGCAGTTTTGAGGTGGGCTCCTACGAGCAGTACTTC.

This chain joins TRBV7-9 and TRBJ1-1; 9 positions agree with TRBD1. The germline V gene encodes CDR1 SEHNR and CDR2 FQNEAQ (reference sequence). The V segment lost 5 bases and the J segment 6 bases; nucleotides outside the gene matches: 10. The CDR3 is made up of 15 amino acids. The CDR3 DNA reads as TGTGCCAGCAGCCCGGGACAGGGCTTGAAGGCTGAAGCTTTCTTT. The encoded protein is CASSPGQGLKAEAFF.

The chain links TRBV6-9 to TRBJ2-2; D could derive from TRBD1 or TRBD2 (5 bases each). From germline, CDR1 is MNHGY and CDR2 SVAAGI. Trimming cost V 6 bases and J 4 bases, with 15 bases left between them. The CDR3 length is 15 residues. The CDR3 sequence is CASREPGTTTGELFF. The CDR3 DNA follows: TGTGCCAGCAGAGAGCCCGGGACGACCACCGGGGAGCTGTTTTTT.

The chain links TRBV6-1 to TRBJ2-1, with D hard to call. CDR3 length: 13 residues. CDR1 and CDR2 from the germline V gene are MNHNS and SASEGT. Trimming left V 4 bases short and J 9 bases short, with 13 bases between. CDR3 residues: CASSANWVGEQFF. The CDR3, as DNA: TGTGCCAGCAGTGCCAATTGGGTGGGTGAGCAGTTCTTC.

This clone has only one observation. The V gene is TRBV10-3, the J gene TRBJ2-4; a possible D gene is TRBD2 (5 bases). Trimming took off 2 bases at V and 0 bases at J, with 14 bases between the two ends. The CDR3 totals 17 residues. Germline CDR1 ENHRY, CDR2 SYGVKD. CDR3 loop: CAISEGGAALAKNIQYF. DNA for the CDR3: TGTGCCATCAGTGAGGGAGGAGCGGCACTAGCCAAAAACATTCAGTACTTC.